This T cell receptor (beta chain) was captured in a study of blood T cell repertoires in COVID-19. Study-wide context: The study drew acute and convalescent COVID-19 samples from the United States, Italy and Spain.

This table comes from immunoSEQ multiplex PCR, and its TCRdb copy is limited to in-frame clones, with some not included. The data hold almost 200,000 clones, with 85% to 90% observed a single time. Trimming took off 5 bases at V and 0 bases at J, with 8 bases between the two ends. CDR1 MNHEY and CDR2 SMNVEV come from the germline V gene (reference sequence). The CDR3 sequence is 13 residues long. This clone was recorded a few times. The sequence came from a woman between 70 and 85 years old with acute or convalescent COVID-19. Source material: peripheral blood. This chain joins TRBV27 and TRBJ2-7; D remains unclear. DNA for the CDR3: TGTGCCAGCAGTCCATACAACTCCTACGAGCAGTACTTC. Its translation is CASSPYNSYEQYF.